The 18 T cell receptor beta chains reported below all come from one sample, sequenced in a study of blood T cell repertoires in COVID-19. Method: immunoSEQ multiplex PCR; TCRdb's copy keeps in-frame clones and lacks some. The data contain about 220,000 clones, 82% of them singletons. Sequenced: PBMCs or T cells enriched from blood (not recorded which). The source of these receptors is a woman in her fifties or sixties who had recovered from COVID-19.

This chain links TRBV4-1 with TRBJ2-2; 8 bases are a match to TRBD1. V shed 0 bases, J shed 3 bases, and the junction held 6 bases outside the gene matches. Germline lookup yields CDR1 MGHRA and CDR2 YSYEKL. The CDR3 length is 17 residues. CDR3 sequence: CASSQDRGRRYTGELFF. The DNA for the CDR3 is TGCGCCAGCAGCCAAGACAGGGGGCGAAGGTACACCGGGGAGCTGTTTTTT.

The gene calls are TRBV29-1 and TRBJ1-1; no definite D call. The V end lost 4 bases, the J end lost 3 bases, and 6 bases lay between the germline ends. Germline loops: CDR1 SQVTM, CDR2 ANQGSEA. This CDR3 is built from 11 residues. CDR3 region: CSVAEDTEAFF. The CDR3, as DNA: TGCAGCGTTGCGGAGGACACTGAAGCTTTCTTT.

This clone has more than one count but fewer than ten. The V call is TRBV9, the J call TRBJ1-4; 8 nucleotides align to TRBD1. The V segment lost 0 bases and the J segment 7 bases; nucleotides outside the gene matches: 14. The germline V gene encodes CDR1 SGDLS and CDR2 YYNGEE. The CDR3 is 18 residues long. CDR3 nucleotide sequence: TGTGCCAGCAGCGTAGATCCCCTGAGGGCAGGGGGCGTTGAAAAACTGTTTTTT. Protein sequence: CASSVDPLRAGGVEKLFF.

The genes are TRBV9 and TRBJ1-2; perhaps TRBD1 as D (6 bases). This CDR3 is 14 amino acids long. Trimming removed 3 bases from V and 4 bases from J, with 13 bases in between. Per the germline V gene, CDR1 is SGDLS and CDR2 is YYNGEE. The CDR3 bases are TGTGCCAGCAGCGCCGCTGGGGGCGTCTATGGCTACACCTTC. Residues: CASSAAGGVYGYTF.

The chain is built from TRBV7-8 and TRBJ2-3, with 10 bases that match TRBD1. The CDR3 covers 15 residues. CDR1 is SGHVS, CDR2 FQNEAQ, per germline. The V and J ends lost 7 bases and 4 bases, in that order; junction bases with no gene match: 8. CDR3 nucleotide sequence: TGTGCCAGCACAAGGGACAGGGGTGGCCCAGATACGCAGTATTTT. It yields the protein CASTRDRGGPDTQYF.

This chain links TRBV6-5 with TRBJ1-6; D is unclear. The ends were cut back, 6 bases at V and 5 bases at J, with 8 bases in the middle. The CDR3 contains 13 residues. Germline CDR1 and CDR2: MNHEY and SVGAGI. The CDR3 reads CASRLENNSPLHF. The CDR3 region has the DNA TGTGCCAGCAGGCTGGAGAATAATTCACCCCTCCACTTT.

The J gene is TRBJ1-3, the V gene TRBV27, with D perhaps TRBD1 (5 bases). The CDR3 is 16 residues long. The V and J ends lost 2 bases and 2 bases respectively, with 13 bases between them. The germline CDR1 and CDR2 sequences are MNHEY and SMNVEV (reference sequence). CDR3 bases: TGTGCCAGCAGTTTAGATAAGCCAGGGACTGGAAACACCATATATTTT. It translates to CASSLDKPGTGNTIYF.

The rearrangement links TRBV19 to TRBJ1-5; D is unresolved. The V gene lost 5 bases and the J gene lost 7 bases, with 12 bases spanning the gap. Germline V CDR1 and CDR2: LNHDA, SQIVND (reference sequence). The CDR3 contains 13 residues. The DNA for the CDR3 is TGTGCCAGTAGTCCACAGAACCGGCAGCCCCAGCATTTT. Its protein is CASSPQNRQPQHF.

The chain is built from TRBV10-3 and TRBJ1-3; weak D call: TRBD1 (6 bases). Germline V CDR1 and CDR2: ENHRY, SYGVKD. V lost 2 bases and J 3 bases, leaving 11 bases between the germline ends. CDR3 length: 15 residues. CDR3 sequence: CAISEGGGFGNTIYF. CDR3 nucleotides: TGTGCCATCAGTGAGGGGGGGGGCTTTGGAAACACCATATATTTT.

The genes are TRBV5-5 and TRBJ2-7; a weak D match, TRBD1 (6 bases). Between the trimmed V and J ends, which lost 2 bases and 1 base, there was a span of 13 bases. Germline-derived CDR1 and CDR2 are SGHKS and YYEKEE (reference sequence). The CDR3 extends over 15 amino acids. CDR3 amino acids: CASSFGPGQSYEQYF. CDR3 coding DNA: TGTGCCAGCAGCTTCGGGCCCGGACAGTCCTACGAGCAGTACTTC.

The chain links TRBV10-3 to TRBJ1-2, with D unclear. The CDR3 extends over 14 amino acids. Per the germline V gene, CDR1 is ENHRY and CDR2 is SYGVKD. V lost 2 bases and J lost 1, with 8 bases in between. The CDR3 sequence: CAISEVSDNYGYTF. CDR3 nucleotide sequence: TGTGCCATCAGTGAGGTCAGTGATAACTATGGCTACACCTTC.

The chain links TRBV21-1 to TRBJ2-5; the table names TRBD2, a call not compared with the DNA. TRBV21-1 represents a pseudogene. There are 15 residues in the CDR3. The CDR3 sequence: CASSMIRGRKETQYF. In nucleotides, the CDR3 is TGTGCCAGCAGCATGATCCGGGGGAGAAAAGAGACCCAGTACTTC.

The V and J genes are TRBV5-5 and TRBJ2-5; 8 bases are shared with TRBD2. Germline V lookup: CDR1 SGHKS, CDR2 YYEKEE (reference sequence). V trimming: 3 bases; J trimming: 5 bases; junction bases outside the gene matches: 6. The CDR3 is 14 residues long. The CDR3 DNA reads as TGTGCCAGCAGCTCGGGAGGGATCTCCGAGACCCAGTACTTC. It translates to CASSSGGISETQYF.

The table lists this clone with a count of one. The gene calls are TRBV9 and TRBJ2-5; 10 bases map to TRBD1. CDR1 SGDLS and CDR2 YYNGEE come from the germline V gene. The V segment lost 2 bases and the J segment 4 bases; nucleotides outside the gene matches: 2. This CDR3 spans 14 amino acids. CDR3 bases: TGTGCCAGCAGCGTGACAGGGGGCTCAGAGACCCAGTACTTC. Encoded protein: CASSVTGGSETQYF.

DNA of the CDR3: TGCGCCAGCAGCCAAGATCGGCAGGGGTTTGGCGGCTACACCTTC. Translation gives CASSQDRQGFGGYTF. The chain uses TRBV4-1 and TRBJ1-2, with D tentatively TRBD1 (6 bases). This CDR3 comprises 15 residues. The V end was cut by 0 bases, the J end by 8 bases, with 16 bases between. The germline V gene has CDR1 MGHRA and CDR2 YSYEKL.

The chain is built from TRBV29-1 and TRBJ1-2; a weak D match, TRBD1 (5 bases). The CDR3 has 14 residues. CDR1 is SQVTM and CDR2 is ANQGSEA in the germline V gene. The V end was cut by 0 bases, the J end by 6 bases, with 14 bases between. The CDR3 here is CSVEDPGRVNGYTF. Written as DNA, the CDR3 is TGCAGCGTTGAAGATCCGGGCAGGGTGAATGGCTACACCTTC.

V and J are TRBV18 and TRBJ2-1, with 16 bases matching TRBD2. The CDR3 runs to 20 residues. V was clipped by 4 bases and J by 0 bases; unmatched bases: 9. Germline V gene data show CDR1 as KGHSH and CDR2 as LQKENI. The CDR3 DNA reads as TGTGCCAGCTCACTGGGACTAGCGGGAGGGCAGCTTAGCTCCTACAATGAGCAGTTCTTC. Its protein is CASSLGLAGGQLSSYNEQFF.

The genes are TRBV9 and TRBJ1-3, with TRBD1 identical over 9 bases. The CDR3 extends over 15 amino acids. J gave up 2 bases and V 0 bases, and 0 bases lay outside the gene matches. Germline V gene lookup returns CDR1 SGDLS and CDR2 YYNGEE. The CDR3: CASSVGDRAGNTIYF. CDR3 DNA: TGTGCCAGCAGCGTAGGGGACAGGGCTGGAAACACCATATATTTT.